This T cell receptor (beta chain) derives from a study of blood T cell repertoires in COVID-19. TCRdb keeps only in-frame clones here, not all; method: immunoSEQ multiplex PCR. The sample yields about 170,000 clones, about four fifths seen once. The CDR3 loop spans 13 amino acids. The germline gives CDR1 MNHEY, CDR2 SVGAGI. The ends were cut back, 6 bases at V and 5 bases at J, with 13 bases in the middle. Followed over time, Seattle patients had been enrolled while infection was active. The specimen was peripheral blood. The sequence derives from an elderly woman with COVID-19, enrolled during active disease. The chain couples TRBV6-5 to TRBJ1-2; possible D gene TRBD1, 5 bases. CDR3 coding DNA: TGTGCCAGCAGGGCGGGGCCCCTTTATGGCTACACCTTC. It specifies CASRAGPLYGYTF.